This T cell receptor beta chain was identified during a study of blood T cells in healthy people across ages. Study-wide findings and caveats: Unsorted PBMC material precluded a definitive naive versus antigen-experienced comparison.

For this clonotype: Its cognate antigen is unknown.

A sample-barcoded 5' primer and a J-beta primer mix were used in a second PCR of roughly 6 to 11 cycles. Using its own MiXCR run on the 5' RACE reads, TCRdb lists one record per CDR3 protein. Among about 700,000 distinct CDR3 sequences listed, about a third were seen once. Sequencing was done on a sample of blood. This sequence was found in a woman older than 75 in good health.

In nucleotides, the CDR3 is TGTGCCACCAGCAGAGCTGAGAGATATGGCTACACCTTC. This sequence encodes CATSRAERYGYTF. The J gene is TRBJ1-2, the V gene TRBV15; D uncertain. From germline, CDR1 is LNHNV and CDR2 YYDKDF (reference sequence). The V end lost 1 base, the J end lost 5 bases, and 8 bases lay between the germline ends. The CDR3 runs 13 residues. Based on the CDR3 plus reference TRBV15 and TRBJ1-2, the full variable domain is DAMVIQNPRYQVTQFGKPVTLSCSQTLNHNVMYWYQQKSSQAPKLLFHYYDKDFNNEADTPDNFQSRRPNTSFCFLDIRSPGLGDTAMYLCATSRAERYGYTFGSGTRLTVV.